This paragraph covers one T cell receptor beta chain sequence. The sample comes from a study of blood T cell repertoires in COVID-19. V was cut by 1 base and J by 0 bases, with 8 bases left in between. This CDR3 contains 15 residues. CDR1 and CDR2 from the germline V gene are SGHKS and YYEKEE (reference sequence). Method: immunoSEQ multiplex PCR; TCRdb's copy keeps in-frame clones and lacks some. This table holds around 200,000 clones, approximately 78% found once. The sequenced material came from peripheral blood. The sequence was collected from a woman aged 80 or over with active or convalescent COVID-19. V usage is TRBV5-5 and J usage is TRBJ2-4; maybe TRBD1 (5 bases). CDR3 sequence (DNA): TGTGCCAGCAGCTTGACAGGTGTAGCCAAAAACATTCAGTACTTC. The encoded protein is CASSLTGVAKNIQYF.